Below are 29 T cell receptor beta chains sequenced from a single sample in a study of regulatory T cells in long-lasting Graves disease. Stated time point: newly diagnosed GD, antithyroid drugs for less than 3 months. Construction of the TCR library relied on RNA isolated from PBMCs. Arm-PCR with iRepertoire HTBI primers amplified the CDR3 regions for these TCR beta libraries. One entry per CDR3 protein, called by TCRdb with MiXCR from the multiplex PCR reads. The sample lists almost 450,000 distinct CDR3 sequences, around 15% seen once, with about 11% in the top ten. These data were also filed under a second study, of T cells in Graves' hyperthyroidism and ophthalmopathy.

The sample here was peripheral blood mononuclear cells (PBMCs), taken at new diagnosis, from a patient treated with antithyroid drugs. Source of these receptors: a woman aged 25 to 45 with Graves disease.

This clonotype was found many times. This chain uses TRBV5-1 with TRBJ2-7; D possibly uses TRBD1 or TRBD2 (5 bases each). Trimming pared 1 base from V and 0 bases from J, leaving 17 bases between. Germline assignment: CDR1 SGHRS and CDR2 YFSETQ. The CDR3 totals 17 residues. CDR3 loop: CASSLQPSGTNSYEQYF. In nucleotides, the CDR3 is TGCGCCAGCAGCTTGCAACCTTCGGGGACCAACTCCTACGAGCAGTACTTC.

This clonotype was seen ten or more times. The V call is TRBV20-1, the J call TRBJ2-1, with D perhaps TRBD1 or TRBD2 (5 bases each). V gave up 3 bases and J gave up 5 bases, with 17 bases separating them. This CDR3 comprises 15 residues. Germline loops: CDR1 DFQATT, CDR2 SNEGSKA (reference sequence). As DNA, the CDR3 is TGCAGTGCTAGTTTTGGGGCTAGCAGCAACAATGAGCAGTTCTTC. Translation gives CSASFGASSNNEQFF.

This clonotype was observed at least ten times. This chain connects TRBV20-1 to TRBJ2-7; D is possibly TRBD2 (6 bases). The germline gives CDR1 DFQATT, CDR2 SNEGSKA (reference sequence). The CDR3 is made up of 16 amino acids. Trimming cost V 6 bases and J 2 bases, with 23 bases left between them. In DNA, the CDR3 is TGCAGTGCGTCTCGGCGGGGATGGAGCAGTACCTACGAGCAGTACTTC. It codes for CSASRRGWSSTYEQYF.

The chain couples TRBV20-1 to TRBJ2-3; TRBD2 matches 7 bases. Looked up from germline, CDR1 is DFQATT and CDR2 is SNEGSKA (reference sequence). V dropped 0 bases and J dropped 0; count of bases not matched to a gene: 6. CDR3 length equals 16 residues. Here the CDR3 reads CSARDAHSGSTDTQYF. The DNA for the CDR3 is TGCAGTGCTAGAGATGCTCATAGCGGGAGCACAGATACGCAGTATTTT.

The chain couples TRBV9 to TRBJ2-5; TRBD1 might be the D (5 bases). In germline, CDR1 is SGDLS, CDR2 YYNGEE. Trimming cost V 2 bases and J 4 bases, with 12 bases left between them. This CDR3 has 14 amino acids. The CDR3 coding sequence is TGTGCCAGCAGCGTCGTAGGGGCCTCAGAGACCCAGTACTTC. The encoded protein is CASSVVGASETQYF.

CDR3 loop: CSALVGHAYTF. The CDR3 DNA reads as TGCAGTGCCCTAGTCGGGCATGCCTACACCTTC. The rearrangement joins TRBV20-1 to TRBJ1-2, with D uncertain. With 6 bases removed from V and 10 bases from J, the gap between germline ends came to 15 bases. Germline V CDR1 and CDR2: DFQATT, SNEGSKA (reference sequence). The CDR3 loop spans 11 amino acids.

This clonotype occurred a few times. V and J are TRBV20-1 and TRBJ2-1; TRBD2 agrees at 7 bases. The trim removed 0 bases at V and 3 bases at J, leaving 8 bases unmatched. The CDR3 extends over 16 amino acids. Germline V lookup: CDR1 DFQATT, CDR2 SNEGSKA (reference sequence). CDR3 sequence reads: CSARDPLRGDYNEQFF. In nucleotides, the CDR3 is TGCAGTGCTAGAGATCCTTTACGGGGGGACTACAATGAGCAGTTCTTC.

The sample holds many counts of this clonotype. The chain carries TRBV20-1 and TRBJ2-7; D possibly corresponds to TRBD2 (5 bases). V shed 1 base and J shed 5 bases, with 9 bases lying between them. This CDR3 comprises 12 residues. The V gene's germline CDR1 is DFQATT and CDR2 SNEGSKA (reference sequence). As DNA, the CDR3 is TGCAGTGCTAGAGTCCTAGCCGACGAGCAGTACTTC. Its translation is CSARVLADEQYF.

The rearrangement links TRBV19 to TRBJ2-5; TRBD1 matches 11 bases. V shed 0 bases and J 5 bases; nucleotides not matched to a gene: 17. CDR1 and CDR2 (germline): LNHDA, SQIVND (reference sequence). This CDR3 has 20 residues. Here the CDR3 DNA reads TGTGCCAGTAGTATAGAAGGCCGGGACAGGGGGAGGACGAGGTCGGAGACCCAGTACTTC. Its protein is CASSIEGRDRGRTRSETQYF.

This clonotype showed up many times. The chain has TRBV19 and TRBJ1-1; D is uncertain. V lost 6 bases, J lost 1 base, and 18 bases lay in between. The germline gives CDR1 LNHDA, CDR2 SQIVND (reference sequence). The CDR3 spans 16 residues. The CDR3 here is CASRFGPARGNTEAFF. The CDR3 DNA follows: TGTGCCAGTAGATTCGGACCCGCCCGAGGGAACACTGAAGCTTTCTTT.

The chain combines TRBV14 with TRBJ2-7, with D unresolved. Germline V lookup: CDR1 SGHDN, CDR2 FVKESK. This CDR3 is 15 amino acids long. V lost 2 bases, J lost 0 bases, and 11 bases lay in between. CDR3 sequence: CASSQYIADSYEQYF. The CDR3 nucleotides read TGTGCCAGCAGCCAATATATAGCTGACTCCTACGAGCAGTACTTC.

A remark on this clonotype: With a much larger clone just one base away, this may be a read error. The chain recombines TRBV2 with TRBJ1-2; D unclear. The ends were cut back, 7 bases at V and 6 bases at J, with 12 bases in the middle. This CDR3 is 12 amino acids long. Per the germline V gene, CDR1 is SNHLY and CDR2 is FYNNEI. This chain's CDR3 is CASTRTGDGYTF. The CDR3 nucleotides read TGTGCCAGCACCAGGACTGGAGATGGCTACACCTTC.

V and J are TRBV29-1 and TRBJ2-5, with D unresolved. Germline CDR1 SQVTM, CDR2 ANQGSEA. This CDR3 spans 13 amino acids. V lost 0 bases and J lost 5, with 10 bases in between. This CDR3 reads CSVEDVSQETQYF. DNA for the CDR3: TGCAGCGTTGAAGATGTATCTCAGGAGACCCAGTACTTC.

This clonotype was detected only a few times. This rearrangement joins TRBV30 to TRBJ2-2; D unresolved. V was shortened by 0 bases and J by 3 bases, with 5 bases between the two germline ends. CDR3 length: 13 residues. Germline CDR1 and CDR2: GTSNPN and SVGIG (reference sequence). The CDR3 reads CAWSVVDTGELFF. The DNA for the CDR3 is TGTGCCTGGAGTGTTGTTGACACCGGGGAGCTGTTTTTT.

This clonotype was seen more than once but under ten times. The V call is TRBV5-1, the J call TRBJ2-2, with a possible D match to TRBD2 (6 bases). Germline V CDR1 and CDR2: SGHRS, YFSETQ. The V end was cut by 3 bases, the J end by 1 base, with 19 bases between. This CDR3 region has 18 residues. DNA of the CDR3: TGCGCCAGCAGCTCCCCCCGGGGCGGAGCGGGGAACACCGGGGAGCTGTTTTTT. Its translation is CASSSPRGGAGNTGELFF. Based on the CDR3 plus reference TRBV5-1 and TRBJ2-2, the full variable domain is KAGVTQTPRYLIKTRGQQVTLSCSPISGHRSVSWYQQTPGQGLQFLFEYFSETQRNKGNFPGRFSGRQFSNSRSEMNVSTLELGDSALYLCASSSPRGGAGNTGELFFGEGSRLTVL.

This clonotype was counted ten times or more. The chain combines TRBV18 with TRBJ1-2; a possible D gene is TRBD1 (5 bases). The CDR3 spans 14 residues. Germline V gives CDR1 KGHSH, CDR2 LQKENI. V lost 6 bases and J lost 2, with 13 bases in between. The DNA for the CDR3 is TGTGCCAGCTCGCGACTCGCAGGGAACTATGGCTACACCTTC. Encoded protein: CASSRLAGNYGYTF.

This clonotype was found many times. The chain recombines TRBV7-2 with TRBJ2-1; 10 nucleotides align to TRBD2. Germline lookup yields CDR1 SGHTA and CDR2 FQGNSA. V was pared by 4 bases and J by 8 bases, with 11 bases of the junction left unmatched. The CDR3 is made up of 16 amino acids. This CDR3 is CASSSSKREGAYEQFF. DNA of the CDR3: TGTGCCAGCAGCTCTTCCAAGCGGGAGGGAGCATATGAGCAGTTCTTC.

This clonotype appeared many times. The J gene is TRBJ2-7, the V gene TRBV28, with 11 positions matching TRBD2. From germline, CDR1 is MDHEN and CDR2 SYDVKM. CDR3 size: 18 residues. V shed 1 base, J shed 0 bases, and the junction held 8 bases outside the gene matches. The CDR3 region is CASSLYASGRFYSYEQYF. CDR3 coding DNA: TGTGCCAGCAGTTTATATGCTAGCGGGAGGTTCTACTCCTACGAGCAGTACTTC. The whole variable domain, filled in from reference TRBV28 and TRBJ2-7, reads DVKVTQSSRYLVKRTGEKVFLECVQDMDHENMFWYRQDPGLGLRLIYFSYDVKMKEKGDIPEGYSVSREKKERFSLILESASTNQTSMYLCASSLYASGRFYSYEQYFGPGTRLTVT.

This clonotype appeared a few times. This rearrangement joins TRBV7-2 to TRBJ2-5, with D uncertain. Germline-derived CDR1 and CDR2 are SGHTA and FQGNSA. Trimming pared 2 bases from V and 5 bases from J, leaving 9 bases between. The CDR3 has 13 amino acids. CDR3 residues: CASSLRAAETQYF. The CDR3 DNA reads as TGTGCCAGCAGCTTACGGGCCGCCGAGACCCAGTACTTC.

The V gene is TRBV24-1, the J gene TRBJ2-7, with D possibly being TRBD2 (5 bases). Trimming removed 9 bases from V and 1 base from J, with 21 bases in between. Germline V gene lookup returns CDR1 KGHDR and CDR2 SFDVKD. The CDR3 is 16 amino acids. CDR3 sequence (DNA): TGTGCCACCCAGGCAGGAGGCACTTCGAAATCCTACGAGCAGTACTTC. Protein sequence: CATQAGGTSKSYEQYF.

Only a few counts were recorded for this clonotype. The CDR3, as DNA: TGTGCCAGCTCTCCTATTACAGGGGCGGGCCAGCCCCAGCATTTT. This sequence encodes CASSPITGAGQPQHF. The chain is built from TRBV18 and TRBJ1-5; 7 positions match TRBD1. Per germline, CDR1 KGHSH and CDR2 LQKENI. V shed 6 bases and J 7 bases; nucleotides not matched to a gene: 12. CDR3 length equals 15 residues.

This clonotype has ten or more counts. The chain joins TRBV5-1 to TRBJ1-1; a weak D match, TRBD1 (5 bases). The CDR3 loop spans 17 amino acids. Trimming removed 3 bases from V and 0 bases from J, with 18 bases in between. Germline CDR1 is SGHRS and CDR2 is YFSETQ. The CDR3 nucleotides are TGCGCCAGCAGCTACCCCGAGAGGGGCCCCATGAACACTGAAGCTTTCTTT. Translated, it gives CASSYPERGPMNTEAFF.

This clonotype was seen ten or more times. The J gene is TRBJ1-5, the V gene TRBV6-2 or TRBV6-3, with D possibly being TRBD1 (5 bases). Germline V CDR1 and CDR2: MNHEY, SVGEGT. The CDR3 is 20 amino acids. With 3 bases removed from V and 5 bases from J, the gap between germline ends came to 29 bases. The CDR3 protein is CASSYPTFGRGGLEDQPQHF. Here the CDR3 DNA reads TGTGCCAGCAGTTATCCTACCTTTGGAAGGGGAGGACTTGAGGATCAGCCCCAGCATTTT.

This clonotype was picked up many times. The chain has TRBV18 and TRBJ1-1; no clear D. Germline V gene data show CDR1 as KGHSH and CDR2 as LQKENI. The CDR3 sequence is 13 residues long. Between the trimmed V and J ends, which lost 4 bases and 4 bases, there was a span of 10 bases. The DNA of the CDR3 is TGTGCCAGCTCACGCTTCCGGGGCACTGAAGCTTTCTTT. The encoded protein is CASSRFRGTEAFF. The full variable domain, in which reference TRBV18 and TRBJ1-1 provide the parts outside the CDR3, is NAGVMQNPRHLVRRRGQEARLRCSPMKGHSHVYWYRQLPEEGLKFMVYLQKENIIDESGMPKERFSAEFPKEGPSILRIQQVVRGDSAAYFCASSRFRGTEAFFGQGTRLTVV.

This clonotype appeared many times. The rearrangement links TRBV6-1 to TRBJ2-7, with D hard to call. Germline V gives CDR1 MNHNS, CDR2 SASEGT. The CDR3 runs 15 residues. V gave up 6 bases and J gave up 4 bases, with 19 bases separating them. CDR3 DNA: TGTGCCAGCAGAACAACTGGGGTCCCCGCTTACGAGCAGTACTTC. It is translated as CASRTTGVPAYEQYF.

The chain combines TRBV7-9 with TRBJ1-5, with 10 nucleotides matching TRBD1. V was pared by 5 bases and J by 3 bases, with 7 bases of the junction left unmatched. CDR3 length: 16 residues. The V gene's germline CDR1 is SEHNR and CDR2 FQNEAQ (reference sequence). The CDR3 sequence is CASSHMGTGDNQPQHF. Written as DNA, the CDR3 is TGTGCCAGCAGCCATATGGGGACAGGGGACAATCAGCCCCAGCATTTT.

This clonotype was detected ten times or more. The chain carries TRBV24-1 and TRBJ2-1; D is perhaps TRBD1 or TRBD2 (5 bases each). This CDR3 spans 13 amino acids. V gave up 11 bases and J gave up 6 bases, with 16 bases separating them. Per germline, CDR1 KGHDR and CDR2 SFDVKD. The CDR3: CAIGTQVINEQFF. In DNA form, the CDR3 reads TGTGCCATCGGGACGCAGGTGATCAATGAGCAGTTCTTC.

At least ten counts were recorded for this clonotype. The V and J genes are TRBV20-1 and TRBJ1-6; D is unclear. Germline-derived CDR1 and CDR2 are DFQATT and SNEGSKA (reference sequence). CDR3 length equals 12 residues. CDR3 in amino acids: CGCGPVRSPLHF. In DNA form, the CDR3 reads TGCGGCTGCGGCCCCGTGAGATCACCCCTCCACTTT.

This clonotype was seen many times. This rearrangement joins TRBV7-3 to TRBJ2-2; the D is unclear. The CDR3 has 13 residues. CDR1 and CDR2 from the germline V gene are SGHTA and FQGTGA. The V gene lost 4 bases and the J gene lost 5 bases, with 8 bases spanning the gap. DNA for the CDR3: TGTGCCAGCAGCTCCGTGGGGACCGGGGAGCTGTTTTTT. Translation: CASSSVGTGELFF.